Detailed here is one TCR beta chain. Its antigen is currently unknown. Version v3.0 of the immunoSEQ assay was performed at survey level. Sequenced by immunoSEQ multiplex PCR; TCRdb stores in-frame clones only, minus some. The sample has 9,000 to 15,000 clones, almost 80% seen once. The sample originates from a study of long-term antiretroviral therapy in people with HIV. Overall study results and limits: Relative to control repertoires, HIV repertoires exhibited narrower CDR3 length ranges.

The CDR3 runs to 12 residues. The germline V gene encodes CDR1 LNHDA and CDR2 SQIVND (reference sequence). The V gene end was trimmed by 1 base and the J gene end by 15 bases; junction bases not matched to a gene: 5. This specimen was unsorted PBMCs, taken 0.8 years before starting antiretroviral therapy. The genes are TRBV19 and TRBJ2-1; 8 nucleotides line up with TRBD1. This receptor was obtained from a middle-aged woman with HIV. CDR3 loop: CASSIGRTGPFF. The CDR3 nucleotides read TGTGCCAGTAGTATAGGGCGGACAGGGCCGTTCTTC.